Each of the 7 T cell receptor beta chains below was sequenced from the same sample in a study of regulatory T cells in long-lasting Graves disease. The TCR beta library used iRepertoire HTBI primers with Arm-PCR amplification of CDR3. MiXCR, applied by TCRdb to the multiplex PCR reads, yields one record per CDR3 protein. The repertoire includes 500,000 to 800,000 distinct CDR3 sequences, about 30% of them detected once, and 40% to 55% sits in the top ten. Time point denoted: persistent/refractory GD, antithyroid drugs over 5 years with positive TRAb. PBMC RNA was the source of the TCR library. This sample comprised peripheral blood mononuclear cells (PBMCs), obtained when the disease was refractory, from a patient treated with antithyroid drugs. The receptors derive from a female donor with Graves disease.

CDR3 nucleotide sequence: TGTGCCTGGAGTGCGGACAGTAATGAAAAACTGTTTTTT. Its protein is CAWSADSNEKLFF. This rearrangement joins TRBV30 to TRBJ1-4, with a weak D call TRBD1 (6 bases). The germline CDR1 and CDR2 sequences are GTSNPN and SVGIG (reference sequence). CDR3 length: 13 residues. The V and J ends lost 1 base and 4 bases respectively, with 7 bases between them.

Details on this clonotype: One junction end does not reproduce the germline sequence, and a read error may be involved. The chain employs TRBV6-4 and TRBJ1-4; D not resolved. Germline V gives CDR1 MRHNA, CDR2 SNTAGT. This CDR3 has 15 residues. The CDR3 loop reads CASSYSKSGNEKLFF. CDR3 in DNA: TGTGCCAGCAGTTACTCGAAATCAGGCAATGAAAAACTGTTTTTT.

The V and J genes are TRBV19 and TRBJ1-5, with TRBD1 as a possible D gene (6 bases). This CDR3 comprises 15 residues. V shed 4 bases and J shed 2 bases, with 12 bases lying between them. Germline CDR1 is LNHDA and CDR2 is SQIVND (reference sequence). The CDR3 protein is CASSTTGNGNQPQHF. CDR3 DNA sequence: TGTGCCAGTAGTACAACAGGGAACGGCAATCAGCCCCAGCATTTT.

This chain uses TRBV25-1 with TRBJ1-4, with D perhaps matching TRBD1 (6 bases). Trimming left V 3 bases short and J 13 bases short, with 18 bases between. In germline, CDR1 is MGHDK, CDR2 SYGVNS. This CDR3 is built from 14 residues. The CDR3 DNA is TGTGCCAGCAGTGACAGGGGACTTCCAAAGAGACTGTTTTTT. It codes for CASSDRGLPKRLFF.

Only one count was recorded for this clonotype. V and J are TRBV19 and TRBJ1-1; no firm D call. This CDR3 spans 14 amino acids. Germline loops: CDR1 LNHDA, CDR2 SQIVND (reference sequence). Trimming shortened V by 5 bases and J by 0 bases, and 10 bases separated the two germline ends. In DNA form, the CDR3 reads TGTGCCAGTAGTCCTGTCCGCATGAACACTGAAGCTTTCTTT. Translating gives CASSPVRMNTEAFF.

V usage is TRBV9 and J usage is TRBJ1-3, with D uncertain. From germline, CDR1 is SGDLS and CDR2 YYNGEE. The CDR3 runs 15 residues. The ends were cut back, 2 bases at V and 0 bases at J, with 9 bases in the middle. CDR3 in DNA: TGTGCCAGCAGCGTCAGTCTTAGCTCTGGAAACACCATATATTTT. It yields the protein CASSVSLSSGNTIYF. Full variable domain (outside the CDR3, taken from reference TRBV9 and TRBJ1-3): DSGVTQTPKHLITATGQRVTLRCSPRSGDLSVYWYQQSLDQGLQFLIQYYNGEERAKGNILERFSAQQFPDLHSELNLSSLELGDSALYFCASSVSLSSGNTIYFGEGSWLTVV.

This clonotype was seen a few times. CDR3 loop: CASSHPMIFRQAKVMNTEAFF. In DNA form, the CDR3 reads TGTGCCAGCAGTCATCCGATGATTTTTCGACAAGCAAAAGTCATGAACACTGAAGCTTTCTTT. The genes are TRBV28 and TRBJ1-1; D is unresolved. Germline V gene data show CDR1 as MDHEN and CDR2 as SYDVKM. The CDR3 length is 21 residues. V was shortened by 5 bases and J by 0 bases, with 31 bases between the two germline ends.